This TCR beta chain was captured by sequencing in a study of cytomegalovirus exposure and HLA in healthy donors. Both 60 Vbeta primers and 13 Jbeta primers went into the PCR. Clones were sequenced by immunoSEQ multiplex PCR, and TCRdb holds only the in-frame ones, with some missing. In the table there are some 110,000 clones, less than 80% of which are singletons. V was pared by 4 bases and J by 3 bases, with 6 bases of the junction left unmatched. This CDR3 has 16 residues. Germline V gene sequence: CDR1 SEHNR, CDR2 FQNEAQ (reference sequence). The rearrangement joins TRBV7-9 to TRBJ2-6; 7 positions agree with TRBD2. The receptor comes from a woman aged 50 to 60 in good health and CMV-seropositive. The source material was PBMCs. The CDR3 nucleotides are TGTGCCAGCAGCTCAAGCAGGGAGGGTGGGGCCAACGTCCTGACTTTC. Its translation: CASSSSREGGANVLTF. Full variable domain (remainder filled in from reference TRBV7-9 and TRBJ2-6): DTGVSQNPRHKITKRGQNVTFRCDPISEHNRLYWYRQTLGQGPEFLTYFQNEAQLEKSRLLSDRFSAERPKGSFSTLEIQRTEQGDSAMYLCASSSSREGGANVLTFGAGSRLTVL.